The clone carrying this TCR beta chain appeared many times. The antigen is not known. This entry belongs to a study of T cell repertoires in cytomegalovirus infection. Overall study context: CMV infection plus the matching HLA type was flagged by public TCR beta signatures. Findings and limits, study-wide: Identification of carriers of CMV plus the relevant HLA was achieved through cumulative public TCR beta family frequency. Dominating the ex vivo response were TCR beta clonotypes that were CMV-specific and HLA-C-restricted.

MiXCR, run by TCRdb on the reads, gives a single entry per CDR3 protein. The sample has more than 150,000 distinct CDR3 sequences; about 20% are singletons. V was clipped by 1 base and J by 10 bases; unmatched bases: 12. CDR1 SGHTA and CDR2 FQGNSA come from the germline V gene. CDR3 size: 16 residues. The J gene is TRBJ2-1, the V gene TRBV7-2, with TRBD2 matching over 8 bases. This TCR was sampled from a human donor in good health (CMV status not recorded). Some clones in this sample may be carry-over from other donors' samples. Sample: PBMCs. CDR3 amino acids: CASSLVGFAGGKEQFF. CDR3 DNA: TGTGCCAGCAGCTTAGTGGGCTTTGCGGGAGGTAAGGAGCAGTTCTTC. The full variable domain, rest sourced from reference TRBV7-2 and TRBJ2-1, is GAGVSQSPSNKVTEKGKDVELRCDPISGHTALYWYRQSLGQGLEFLIYFQGNSAPDKSGLPSDRFSAERTGGSVSTLTIQRTQQEDSAVYLCASSLVGFAGGKEQFFGPGTRLTVL.